The next 5 T cell receptor beta chains were all read from a single sample in a study of T cell responses to AZD1222 COVID-19 vaccine. Measured with immunoSEQ multiplex PCR; TCRdb has only the in-frame clones, and not every one. Among 200,000 or so clones, approximately 91% were seen once, and the ten largest hold roughly 0.99%. The source was peripheral blood, collected on day 0 of AZD1222 vaccination. The origin of the receptors is an adult in good health.

CDR3 residues: CASSLGEETQYF. CDR3 DNA sequence: TGTGCCAGCAGCTTGGGGGAAGAGACCCAGTACTTC. The V gene is TRBV5-4, the J gene TRBJ2-5; D is unresolved. Trimming took off 0 bases at V and 3 bases at J, with 3 bases between the two ends. This CDR3 spans 12 amino acids. In germline, CDR1 is SGHNT, CDR2 YYREEE (reference sequence). Full variable domain (missing parts from reference TRBV5-4 and TRBJ2-5): ETGVTQSPTHLIKTRGQQVTLRCSSQSGHNTVSWYQQALGQGPQFIFQYYREEENGRGNFPPRFSGLQFPNYSSELNVNALELDDSALYLCASSLGEETQYFGPGTRLLVL.

This clone was recorded once. The chain joins TRBV5-1 to TRBJ1-2; D is undetermined. Trimming pared 2 bases from V and 8 bases from J, leaving 10 bases between. The CDR3 loop spans 12 amino acids. The germline V gene encodes CDR1 SGHRS and CDR2 YFSETQ. CDR3 amino acids: CASSFSGGGYTF. The CDR3 DNA follows: TGCGCCAGCAGCTTCTCGGGTGGCGGCTACACCTTC.

The genes are TRBV13 and TRBJ1-3; D is ambiguous. This CDR3 has 14 residues. Trimming cost V 5 bases and J 5 bases, with 13 bases left between them. From germline, CDR1 is PRHDT and CDR2 FYEKMQ (reference sequence). CDR3 nucleotides: TGTGCCAGCAGCCCGCCGGGATCCAGAAACACCATATATTTT. Protein: CASSPPGSRNTIYF. Together with reference TRBV13 and TRBJ1-3, the CDR3 gives the full variable domain: AAGVIQSPRHLIKEKRETATLKCYPIPRHDTVYWYQQGPGQDPQFLISFYEKMQSDKGSIPDRFSAQQFSDYHSELNMSSLELGDSALYFCASSPPGSRNTIYFGEGSWLTVV.

The genes are TRBV2 and TRBJ1-6; 10 bases fit TRBD1. Germline loops: CDR1 SNHLY, CDR2 FYNNEI. V dropped 10 bases and J dropped 10; count of bases not matched to a gene: 10. The CDR3 is made up of 14 amino acids. The CDR3 DNA follows: TGTGCCACAGACGACCGGGACAGGGGATCACCCCTCCACTTT. Protein product: CATDDRDRGSPLHF.

This chain uses TRBV5-1 with TRBJ2-3; D not resolved. Between the trimmed V and J ends, which lost 7 bases and 5 bases, there was a span of 14 bases. The CDR3 runs to 13 residues. Germline V lookup: CDR1 SGHRS, CDR2 YFSETQ. In nucleotides, the CDR3 is TGCGCCAGCTCACGAGGAGACGGAGATACGCAGTATTTT. This codes for CASSRGDGDTQYF. Together with reference TRBV5-1 and TRBJ2-3, the CDR3 gives the full variable domain: KAGVTQTPRYLIKTRGQQVTLSCSPISGHRSVSWYQQTPGQGLQFLFEYFSETQRNKGNFPGRFSGRQFSNSRSEMNVSTLELGDSALYLCASSRGDGDTQYFGPGTRLTVL.